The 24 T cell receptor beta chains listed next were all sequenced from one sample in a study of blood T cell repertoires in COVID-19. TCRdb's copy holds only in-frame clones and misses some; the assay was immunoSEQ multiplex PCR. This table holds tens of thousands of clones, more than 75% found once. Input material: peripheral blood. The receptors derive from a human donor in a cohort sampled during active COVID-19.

Here the CDR3 DNA reads TGCGCCAGCAGCTTTCTAGGCGACCAGGGGGCCGAAGCTTTCTTT. Translating it yields CASSFLGDQGAEAFF. The V gene is TRBV5-1, the J gene TRBJ1-1; 8 positions agree with TRBD1. This CDR3 is built from 15 residues. J lost 8 bases, V lost 2 bases, and 11 bases had no gene match. Germline CDR1 SGHRS, CDR2 YFSETQ.

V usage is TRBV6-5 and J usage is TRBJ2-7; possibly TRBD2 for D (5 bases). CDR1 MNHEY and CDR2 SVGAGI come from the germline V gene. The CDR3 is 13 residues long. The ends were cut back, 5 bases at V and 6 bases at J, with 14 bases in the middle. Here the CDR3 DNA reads TGTGCCAGCAGTAAGGGCCCGGAGGTCGAGCAGTACTTC. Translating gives CASSKGPEVEQYF.

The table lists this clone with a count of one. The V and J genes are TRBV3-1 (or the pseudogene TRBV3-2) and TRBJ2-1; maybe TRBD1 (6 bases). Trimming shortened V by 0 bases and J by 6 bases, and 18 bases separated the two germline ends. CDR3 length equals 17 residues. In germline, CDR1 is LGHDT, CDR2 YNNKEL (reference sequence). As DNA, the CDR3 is TGTGCCAGCAGCCAAGATGGGGGCCCCGAGGGTGGCAATGAGCAGTTCTTC. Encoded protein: CASSQDGGPEGGNEQFF.

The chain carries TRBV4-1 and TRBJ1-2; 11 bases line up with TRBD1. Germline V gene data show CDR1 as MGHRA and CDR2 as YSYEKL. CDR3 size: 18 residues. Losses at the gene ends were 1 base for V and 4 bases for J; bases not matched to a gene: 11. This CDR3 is CASSQVAGTGGRGYGYTF. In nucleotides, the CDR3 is TGCGCCAGCAGCCAAGTTGCCGGGACAGGGGGGCGCGGCTATGGCTACACCTTC.

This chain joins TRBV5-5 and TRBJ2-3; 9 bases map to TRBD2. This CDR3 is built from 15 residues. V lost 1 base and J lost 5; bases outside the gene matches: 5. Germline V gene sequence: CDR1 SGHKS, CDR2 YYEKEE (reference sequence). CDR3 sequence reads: CASSLRAGGEDTQYF. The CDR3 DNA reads TGTGCCAGCAGCTTGCGAGCGGGGGGAGAAGATACGCAGTATTTT.

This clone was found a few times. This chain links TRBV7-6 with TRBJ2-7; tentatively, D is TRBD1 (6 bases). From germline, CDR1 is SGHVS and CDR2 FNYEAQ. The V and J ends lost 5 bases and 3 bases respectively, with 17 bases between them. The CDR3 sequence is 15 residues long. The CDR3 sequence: CASSLLTGPNYEQYF. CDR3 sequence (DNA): TGTGCCAGCAGCCTCCTGACAGGACCCAACTACGAGCAGTACTTC.

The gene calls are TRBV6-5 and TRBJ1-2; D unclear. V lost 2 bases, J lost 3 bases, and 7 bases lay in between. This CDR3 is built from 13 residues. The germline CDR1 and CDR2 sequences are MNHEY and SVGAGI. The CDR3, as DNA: TGTGCCAGCAGTTACCAGAGGGACTATGGCTACACCTTC. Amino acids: CASSYQRDYGYTF.

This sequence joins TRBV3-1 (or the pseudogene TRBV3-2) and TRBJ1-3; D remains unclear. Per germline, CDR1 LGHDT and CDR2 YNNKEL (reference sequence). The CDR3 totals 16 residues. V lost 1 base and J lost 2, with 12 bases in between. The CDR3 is CASSQGGSLTGNTIYF. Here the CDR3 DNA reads TGTGCCAGCAGCCAAGGCGGCAGCTTAACTGGAAACACCATATATTTT.

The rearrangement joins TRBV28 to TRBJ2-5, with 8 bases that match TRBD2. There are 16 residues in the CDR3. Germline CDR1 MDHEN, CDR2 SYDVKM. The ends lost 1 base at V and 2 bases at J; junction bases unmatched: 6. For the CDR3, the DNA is TGTGCCAGCAGTTTATACGGGGGGGCCCCTCAAGAGACCCAGTACTTC. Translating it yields CASSLYGGAPQETQYF. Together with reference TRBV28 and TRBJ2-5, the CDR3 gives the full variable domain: DVKVTQSSRYLVKRTGEKVFLECVQDMDHENMFWYRQDPGLGLRLIYFSYDVKMKEKGDIPEGYSVSREKKERFSLILESASTNQTSMYLCASSLYGGAPQETQYFGPGTRLLVL.

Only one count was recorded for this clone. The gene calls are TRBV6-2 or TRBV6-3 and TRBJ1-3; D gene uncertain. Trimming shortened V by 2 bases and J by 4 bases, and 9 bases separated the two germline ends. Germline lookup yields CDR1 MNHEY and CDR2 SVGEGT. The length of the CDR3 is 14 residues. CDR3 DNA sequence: TGTGCCAGCAGTTACCCGGAGGAAGGAAACACCATATATTTT. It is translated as CASSYPEEGNTIYF.

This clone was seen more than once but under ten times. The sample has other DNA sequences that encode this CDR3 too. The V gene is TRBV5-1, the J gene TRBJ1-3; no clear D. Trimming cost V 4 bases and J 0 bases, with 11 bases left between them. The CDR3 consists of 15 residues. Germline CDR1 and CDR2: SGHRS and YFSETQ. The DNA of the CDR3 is TGCGCCAGCAGCCTCGACGGAGTCTCTGGAAACACCATATATTTT. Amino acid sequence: CASSLDGVSGNTIYF.

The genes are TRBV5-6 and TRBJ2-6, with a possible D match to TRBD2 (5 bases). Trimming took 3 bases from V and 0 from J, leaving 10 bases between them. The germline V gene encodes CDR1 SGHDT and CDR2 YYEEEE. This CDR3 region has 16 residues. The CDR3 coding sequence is TGTGCCAGCAGCTCGGTCGGGGTCTCTGGGGCCAACGTCCTGACTTTC. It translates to CASSSVGVSGANVLTF. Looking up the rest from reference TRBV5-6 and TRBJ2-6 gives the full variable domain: DAGVTQSPTHLIKTRGQQVTLRCSPKSGHDTVSWYQQALGQGPQFIFQYYEEEERQRGNFPDRFSGHQFPNYSSELNVNALLLGDSALYLCASSSVGVSGANVLTFGAGSRLTVL.

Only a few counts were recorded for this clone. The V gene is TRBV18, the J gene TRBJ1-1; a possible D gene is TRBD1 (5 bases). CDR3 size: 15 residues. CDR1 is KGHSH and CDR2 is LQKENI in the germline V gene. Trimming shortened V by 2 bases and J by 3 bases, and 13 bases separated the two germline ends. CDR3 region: CASSPRTGGDTEAFF. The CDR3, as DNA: TGTGCCAGCTCACCAAGAACAGGCGGGGACACTGAAGCTTTCTTT.

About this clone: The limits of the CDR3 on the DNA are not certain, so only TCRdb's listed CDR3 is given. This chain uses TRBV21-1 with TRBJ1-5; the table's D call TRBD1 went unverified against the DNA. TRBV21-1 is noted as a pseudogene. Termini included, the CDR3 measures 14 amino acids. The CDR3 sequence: CAHSWGLGNQPQHF.

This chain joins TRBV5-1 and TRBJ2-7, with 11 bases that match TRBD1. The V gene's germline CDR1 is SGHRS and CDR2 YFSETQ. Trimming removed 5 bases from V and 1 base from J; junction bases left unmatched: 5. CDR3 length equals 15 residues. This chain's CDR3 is CASRQGTGGSYEQYF. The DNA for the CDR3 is TGCGCCAGCAGACAAGGGACAGGGGGTTCCTACGAGCAGTACTTC.

The CDR3 DNA follows: TGTGCCAGCAGCCACCGGACAGGTTCAAGCTATGGCTACACCTTC. This encodes CASSHRTGSSYGYTF. The rearrangement joins TRBV3-1 (or the pseudogene TRBV3-2) to TRBJ1-2; 7 bases are shared with TRBD1. CDR3 length equals 15 residues. Trimming cost V 3 bases and J 4 bases; bases outside gene matches: 8. Germline V CDR1 and CDR2: LGHDT, YNNKEL (reference sequence).

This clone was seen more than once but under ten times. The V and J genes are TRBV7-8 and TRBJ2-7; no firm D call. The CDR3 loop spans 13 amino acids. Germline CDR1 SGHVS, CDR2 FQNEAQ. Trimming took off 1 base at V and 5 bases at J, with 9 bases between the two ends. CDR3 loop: CASSLGPGNEQYF. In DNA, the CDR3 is TGTGCCAGCAGCTTAGGCCCGGGTAACGAGCAGTACTTC.

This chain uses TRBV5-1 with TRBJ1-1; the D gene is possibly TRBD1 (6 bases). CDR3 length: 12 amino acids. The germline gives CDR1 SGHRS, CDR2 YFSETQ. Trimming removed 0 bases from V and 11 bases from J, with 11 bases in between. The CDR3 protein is CASSLGSGDAFF. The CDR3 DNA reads TGCGCCAGCAGCTTGGGGTCAGGGGATGCTTTCTTT.

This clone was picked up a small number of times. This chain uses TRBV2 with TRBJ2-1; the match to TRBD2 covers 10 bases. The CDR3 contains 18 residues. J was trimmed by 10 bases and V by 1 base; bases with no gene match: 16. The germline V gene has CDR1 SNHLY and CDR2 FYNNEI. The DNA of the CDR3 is TGTGCCAGCAGTGAAGGGTGGGCTAGCGGGGGCCCTGGCAGCGAGCAGTTCTTC. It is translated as CASSEGWASGGPGSEQFF.

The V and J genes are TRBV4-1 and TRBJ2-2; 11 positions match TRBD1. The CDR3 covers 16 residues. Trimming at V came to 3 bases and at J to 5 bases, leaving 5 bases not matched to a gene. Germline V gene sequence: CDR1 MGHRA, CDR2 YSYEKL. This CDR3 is CASSHGQGAGTGELFF. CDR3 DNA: TGCGCCAGCAGCCACGGACAGGGGGCTGGAACCGGGGAGCTGTTTTTT.

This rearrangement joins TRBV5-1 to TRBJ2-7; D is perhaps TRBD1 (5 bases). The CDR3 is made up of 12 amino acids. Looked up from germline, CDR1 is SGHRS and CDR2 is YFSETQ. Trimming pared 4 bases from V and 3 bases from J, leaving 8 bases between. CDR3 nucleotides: TGCGCCAGCAGCACTGACAGCTACGAGCAGTACTTC. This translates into CASSTDSYEQYF. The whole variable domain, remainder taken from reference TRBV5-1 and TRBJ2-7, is KAGVTQTPRYLIKTRGQQVTLSCSPISGHRSVSWYQQTPGQGLQFLFEYFSETQRNKGNFPGRFSGRQFSNSRSEMNVSTLELGDSALYLCASSTDSYEQYFGPGTRLTVT.

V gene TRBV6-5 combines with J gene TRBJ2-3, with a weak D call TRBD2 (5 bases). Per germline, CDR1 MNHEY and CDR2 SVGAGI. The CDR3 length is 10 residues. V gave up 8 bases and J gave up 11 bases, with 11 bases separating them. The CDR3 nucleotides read TGTGCCAGCGGAGGATGGATGCAGTATTTT. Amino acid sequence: CASGGWMQYF.

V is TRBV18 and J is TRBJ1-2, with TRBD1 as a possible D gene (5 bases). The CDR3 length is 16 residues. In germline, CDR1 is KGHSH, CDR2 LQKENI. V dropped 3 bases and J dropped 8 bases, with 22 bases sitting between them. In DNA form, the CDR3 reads TGTGCCAGCTCACCCGAAGATACAGGACCAACCTGGGGCTACACCTTC. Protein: CASSPEDTGPTWGYTF.

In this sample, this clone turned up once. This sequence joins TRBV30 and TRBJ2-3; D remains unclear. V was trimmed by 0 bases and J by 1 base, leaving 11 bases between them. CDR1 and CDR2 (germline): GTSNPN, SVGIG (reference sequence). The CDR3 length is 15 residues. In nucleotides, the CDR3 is TGTGCCTGGAGTGTACCCGGGTTTGGCACAGATACGCAGTATTTT. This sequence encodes CAWSVPGFGTDTQYF.